This TCR beta chain was retrieved from a study of blood T cell repertoires in COVID-19. For the study at large: Sites in the United States, Italy and Spain provided acute and convalescent COVID-19 samples. From T cells, B-cell-depleted T cells, or PBMCs came the material, which was cDNA or gDNA.

V lost 4 bases and J lost 1; bases outside the gene matches: 5. The CDR3 loop spans 16 amino acids. The germline V gene encodes CDR1 SGHRS and CDR2 YFSETQ. In the source study's methods: Quantification of nucleated cells was approximated via reference gene primer amplification. The data were produced by immunoSEQ multiplex PCR, yet TCRdb's version contains in-frame clones alone and is incomplete. That table gives V, J and clone size, and the DNA gave D and trimming. The sample holds 60,000 to 70,000 clones, roughly 85% seen once. The sequenced material came from peripheral blood. This TCR was recovered from a woman aged 55-70 years with acute or convalescent COVID-19. The chain is built from TRBV5-1 and TRBJ2-2; 9 bases match TRBD2. This CDR3 is CASSGRLAENTGELFF. CDR3 sequence (DNA): TGCGCCAGCAGCGGGCGACTAGCGGAGAACACCGGGGAGCTGTTTTTT.